This T cell receptor (beta chain) was retrieved from a study of CD8 T cells in ankylosing spondylitis. CDR1 and CDR2 (germline): KGHDR, SFDVKD. The V gene lost 9 bases and the J gene lost 8 bases, with 13 bases spanning the gap. This CDR3 is built from 12 residues. Ten or more counts support this clonotype. Each CDR3 protein gets one entry after TCRdb re-called the 5' RACE reads with MiXCR. The sample consists of approximately 180,000 distinct CDR3 sequences, about 18% of them appearing once. The V gene is TRBV24-1, the J gene TRBJ2-1; D not resolved. This clonotype was obtained from a male donor between 5 and 35 years old with ankylosing spondylitis or in good health (not recorded which). The specimen sequenced was blood, either unsorted or a sorted T cell fraction (not recorded which). The CDR3 region is CATLSLSDEQFF. CDR3 nucleotide sequence: TGTGCCACCCTGTCGCTCTCAGATGAGCAGTTCTTC.